What follows are 17 T cell receptor beta chains derived from one specimen sequenced in a study of Graves' ophthalmopathy and Graves' hyperthyroidism. The study amplified TCR beta CDR3 regions using RNA transcripts. An initial RT-PCR round employing HTBI primers preceded a second-round multiplex PCR. TCRdb reprocessed the multiplex PCR reads via MiXCR and lists one record per CDR3 protein. Among 150,000 to 200,000 distinct CDR3 sequences listed, roughly two fifths were seen once. Specimen: peripheral blood. The receptors derive from a man aged 25-40 years with Graves' ophthalmopathy.

The rearrangement joins TRBV7-8 to TRBJ2-5; 7 bases are shared with TRBD1. The CDR3 runs to 13 residues. The V gene's germline CDR1 is SGHVS and CDR2 FQNEAQ. V dropped 5 bases and J dropped 7; count of bases not matched to a gene: 7. CDR3 bases: TGTGCCAGCAGCCAGGGGGTCCCGGGGACCCAGTACTTC. It codes for CASSQGVPGTQYF. Based on the CDR3 plus reference TRBV7-8 and TRBJ2-5, the full variable domain is GAGVSQSPRYKVAKRGQDVALRCDPISGHVSLFWYQQALGQGPEFLTYFQNEAQLDKSGLPSDRFFAERPEGSVSTLKIQRTQQEDSAVYLCASSQGVPGTQYFGPGTRLLVL.

The CDR3 bases are TGTGCCAGCATAGACTCGCGGGCCAACGTCCTGACTTTC. Translating it yields CASIDSRANVLTF. The chain links TRBV28 to TRBJ2-6; D is unclear. Trimming took 7 bases from V and 5 from J, leaving 9 bases between them. The CDR3 is 13 amino acids. Germline V lookup: CDR1 MDHEN, CDR2 SYDVKM.

The chain has TRBV6-2 or TRBV6-3 and TRBJ1-1; weak D call: TRBD1 (5 bases). CDR3 size: 15 residues. The germline V and J ends were trimmed by 0 bases and 0 bases, with 8 bases remaining between them. The germline V gene has CDR1 MNHEY and CDR2 SVGEGT. This chain's CDR3 is CASSYSGGVNTEAFF. CDR3 nucleotide sequence: TGTGCCAGCAGTTACTCGGGAGGGGTGAACACTGAAGCTTTCTTT.

The chain joins TRBV6-2 or TRBV6-3 to TRBJ2-7; 8 nucleotides line up with TRBD1. Germline V gene sequence: CDR1 MNHEY, CDR2 SVGEGT. This CDR3 has 13 amino acids. J gave up 5 bases and V 8 bases, and 8 bases lay outside the gene matches. CDR3 residues: CASSPPDRDEQYF. The CDR3 DNA reads as TGTGCCAGCTCACCACCGGACAGGGACGAGCAGTACTTC.

The sample holds many counts of this clonotype. The rearrangement joins TRBV12-3 or TRBV12-4 to TRBJ2-5; 7 bases align to TRBD2. V was clipped by 7 bases and J by 3 bases; unmatched bases: 8. The CDR3 spans 14 residues. Here the CDR3 reads CASTPGGLEETQYF. The CDR3 region has the DNA TGTGCCAGCACCCCCGGCGGACTAGAAGAGACCCAGTACTTC.

The chain couples TRBV28 to TRBJ1-6; TRBD1 matches 7 bases. CDR1 is MDHEN, CDR2 SYDVKM, per germline. Trimming cost V 3 bases and J 10 bases; bases outside gene matches: 9. This CDR3 spans 15 amino acids. The CDR3 coding sequence is TGTGCCAGCAGTTTCCCAGGACAGGAGAGGTCACCCCTCCACTTT. This encodes CASSFPGQERSPLHF.

This clonotype was recorded many times. V and J are TRBV20-1 and TRBJ1-5; the D is unclear. Trimming stripped 3 bases from V and 2 bases from J, with 5 bases between. Germline lookup yields CDR1 DFQATT and CDR2 SNEGSKA (reference sequence). CDR3 length: 12 residues. The CDR3: CSASKGNQPQHF. In DNA form, the CDR3 reads TGCAGTGCTAGTAAGGGCAATCAGCCCCAGCATTTT.

This clonotype was seen just once. The V call is TRBV27, the J call TRBJ1-1; D might be TRBD1 (6 bases). CDR3 length equals 15 residues. The V gene lost 0 bases and the J gene lost 4 bases, with 12 bases spanning the gap. CDR1 MNHEY and CDR2 SMNVEV come from the germline V gene (reference sequence). CDR3 coding DNA: TGTGCCAGCAGTTTATCAACAGGGCGAGGCACTGAAGCTTTCTTT. Protein: CASSLSTGRGTEAFF.

The rearrangement joins TRBV6-2 or TRBV6-3 to TRBJ2-5; 12 nucleotides match TRBD1. The V segment lost 6 bases and the J segment 5 bases; nucleotides outside the gene matches: 13. The CDR3 loop spans 17 amino acids. The germline CDR1 and CDR2 sequences are MNHEY and SVGEGT. CDR3 sequence reads: CASSWAGTGGAGETQYF. CDR3 coding DNA: TGTGCCAGCAGCTGGGCCGGGACAGGGGGCGCGGGGGAGACCCAGTACTTC.

The chain recombines TRBV20-1 with TRBJ2-7, with 8 bases that match TRBD2. This CDR3 is built from 13 residues. V lost 0 bases and J lost 6; bases outside the gene matches: 4. Germline lookup yields CDR1 DFQATT and CDR2 SNEGSKA (reference sequence). Written as DNA, the CDR3 is TGCAGTGCTAGAGAGGGACTAGTCGGCGAGCAGTACTTC. Its protein product is CSAREGLVGEQYF.

The chain couples TRBV19 to TRBJ2-7; 9 bases match TRBD1. V dropped 6 bases and J dropped 3; count of bases not matched to a gene: 9. The germline gives CDR1 LNHDA, CDR2 SQIVND (reference sequence). The CDR3 consists of 15 residues. The CDR3 is CASSPRPGQGYEQYF. CDR3 DNA: TGTGCCAGTAGCCCAAGACCGGGACAGGGCTACGAGCAGTACTTC.

The V gene is TRBV6-1, the J gene TRBJ2-5; D gene uncertain. CDR3 length: 14 amino acids. Germline assignment: CDR1 MNHNS and CDR2 SASEGT. The V and J ends lost 6 bases and 5 bases respectively, with 16 bases between them. Here the CDR3 reads CASSPTRPIETQYF. In DNA, the CDR3 is TGTGCCAGCAGCCCTACCCGCCCGATCGAGACCCAGTACTTC.

This clonotype has at least ten counts. The chain links TRBV24-1 to TRBJ1-1, with unresolved D. The CDR3 extends over 12 amino acids. CDR1 is KGHDR, CDR2 SFDVKD, per germline. Trimming took 6 bases from V and 6 from J, leaving 10 bases between them. As DNA, the CDR3 is TGTGCCACCAGTATCAGTGGTGCTGAAGCTTTCTTT. Translated: CATSISGAEAFF.

This clonotype was recorded many times. This sequence joins TRBV10-3 and TRBJ2-5; the D gene is possibly TRBD1 (6 bases). Trimming left V 3 bases short and J 3 bases short, with 17 bases between. CDR1 ENHRY and CDR2 SYGVKD come from the germline V gene. This CDR3 is built from 16 residues. The CDR3 sequence is CAISDNSRGREETQYF. CDR3 nucleotide sequence: TGTGCCATCAGTGACAACTCCAGGGGCAGGGAAGAGACCCAGTACTTC.

At least ten counts were recorded for this clonotype. The chain couples TRBV6-2 or TRBV6-3 to TRBJ2-7; 11 bases fit TRBD1. Germline V gene sequence: CDR1 MNHEY, CDR2 SVGEGT. The CDR3 runs to 15 residues. Trimming removed 6 bases from V and 3 bases from J; junction bases left unmatched: 7. Here the CDR3 reads CASRPGQGGIYEQYF. CDR3 DNA sequence: TGTGCCAGCAGGCCGGGACAGGGGGGTATCTACGAGCAGTACTTC.

V usage is TRBV27 and J usage is TRBJ2-2; 9 positions match TRBD2. The CDR3 covers 16 residues. Germline V gives CDR1 MNHEY, CDR2 SMNVEV (reference sequence). V was pared by 5 bases and J by 4 bases, with 8 bases of the junction left unmatched. CDR3 region: CASSIGTSLGTGELFF. CDR3 coding DNA: TGTGCCAGCAGTATCGGGACTAGCTTGGGCACCGGGGAGCTGTTTTTT.

This clonotype was recorded at least ten times. V usage is TRBV27 and J usage is TRBJ1-6; possibly TRBD1 for D (6 bases). Germline CDR1 and CDR2: MNHEY and SMNVEV (reference sequence). Between the trimmed V and J ends, which lost 6 bases and 4 bases, there was a span of 19 bases. The CDR3 spans 17 residues. CDR3 residues: CASSPYYQDSYNSPLHF. In DNA, the CDR3 is TGTGCCAGCAGCCCTTATTACCAGGACAGTTATAATTCACCCCTCCACTTT.